The 17 T cell receptor beta chains presented below share a single source sample, sequenced in a study of control samples from healthy donors and cancer patients (TCRdb year 2020). Receptor libraries were prepared by the immunoSEQ multiplex PCR assay. TCRdb provides this immuneACCESS table in a form limited to in-frame rearrangements. Some clones are lacking; in checked studies, under half of them reflect an unresolved V gene, and why the rest are absent is not known. The sample profile shows approximately 100,000 clones; 80% to 90% of them were found once. The ten largest clones take up about 20% of the sample. The material sequenced was PBMCs. All receptors come from a man aged 55 to 70 with lung cancer.

This CDR3 is CASSDSNSGGGTDTQYF. CDR3 DNA: TGTGCCAGCAGTGACTCGAACAGCGGGGGGGGCACAGATACGCAGTATTTT. The chain links TRBV6-4 to TRBJ2-3, with 10 bases identical to TRBD2. V lost 0 bases and J lost 1; bases outside the gene matches: 4. Germline CDR1 reads MRHNA; CDR2 reads SNTAGT. CDR3 length: 17 amino acids.

The CDR3 region has the DNA TGTGCCAGCAGTCGGACATTACGTTATAATGAAAAACTGTTTTTT. It yields the protein CASSRTLRYNEKLFF. This chain joins TRBV2 and TRBJ1-4, with D possibly matching TRBD1 (5 bases). The germline V gene encodes CDR1 SNHLY and CDR2 FYNNEI. The V and J ends lost 5 bases and 4 bases respectively, with 14 bases between them. This CDR3 is built from 15 residues.

The chain couples TRBV24-1 to TRBJ2-2, with unresolved D. This CDR3 region has 15 residues. CDR1 is KGHDR, CDR2 SFDVKD, per germline. With 5 bases removed from V and 0 bases from J, the gap between germline ends came to 9 bases. CDR3 DNA: TGTGCCACCAGTGCCTCCGACTCGAACACCGGGGAGCTGTTTTTT. It is translated as CATSASDSNTGELFF.

The chain has TRBV6-5 and TRBJ2-7; D remains unclear. Germline CDR1 is MNHEY and CDR2 is SVGAGI. V lost 2 bases to trimming and J lost 3 bases, with 14 bases between them. CDR3 size: 15 residues. DNA for the CDR3: TGTGCCAGCAGTTACGGAGAGCAGGCGGTCTACGAGCAGTACTTC. Its translation: CASSYGEQAVYEQYF.

V and J are TRBV19 and TRBJ2-2; no definite D call. Per the germline V gene, CDR1 is LNHDA and CDR2 is SQIVND (reference sequence). The V gene lost 11 bases and the J gene lost 0 bases, with 22 bases spanning the gap. The CDR3 is 17 residues long. CDR3 sequence reads: CAVERRAAVANTGELFF. The DNA for the CDR3 is TGTGCCGTCGAAAGGCGCGCGGCCGTCGCGAACACCGGGGAGCTGTTTTTT.

The chain couples TRBV18 to TRBJ2-6; D possibly uses TRBD1 or TRBD2 (5 bases each). This CDR3 is built from 15 residues. V dropped 3 bases and J dropped 1 base, with 7 bases sitting between them. Germline loops: CDR1 KGHSH, CDR2 LQKENI. The CDR3: CASSPGPSGANVLTF. DNA for the CDR3: TGTGCCAGCTCACCGGGACCTTCTGGGGCCAACGTCCTGACTTTC.

This clone has only one observation. V usage is TRBV7-8 and J usage is TRBJ2-2; D not resolved. CDR3 size: 16 residues. Germline values: CDR1 SGHVS, CDR2 FQNEAQ. V lost 5 bases and J 5 bases, leaving 18 bases between the germline ends. CDR3 nucleotides: TGTGCCAGCAGCCCCCTAGGCGGATTTTGGACCGGGGAGCTGTTTTTT. Protein sequence: CASSPLGGFWTGELFF.

CDR3 protein: CASRGQGTNEKLFF. The CDR3 DNA is TGTGCCAGCAGAGGACAGGGGACTAATGAAAAACTGTTTTTT. The chain uses TRBV6-6 and TRBJ1-4; 9 bases align to TRBD1. The CDR3 extends over 14 amino acids. The V gene end was trimmed by 6 bases and the J gene end by 2 bases; junction bases not matched to a gene: 1. Germline V gene sequence: CDR1 MNHNY, CDR2 SVGAGI (reference sequence).

This rearrangement joins TRBV18 to TRBJ2-1; D is perhaps TRBD2 (5 bases). Germline V CDR1 and CDR2: KGHSH, LQKENI. V lost 3 bases to trimming and J lost 2 bases, with 17 bases between them. The CDR3 length is 17 residues. The CDR3 region is CASSPGQPEGPYNEQFF. The CDR3 nucleotides read TGTGCCAGCTCACCCGGGCAGCCAGAGGGTCCCTACAATGAGCAGTTCTTC.

The rearrangement uses TRBV7-8 and TRBJ2-1; 9 bases are shared with TRBD1. V shed 7 bases and J 9 bases; nucleotides not matched to a gene: 7. Germline V gene lookup returns CDR1 SGHVS and CDR2 FQNEAQ. This CDR3 is built from 13 residues. The CDR3 coding sequence is TGTGCCAGCATCGACAGGGGGGGTCGTGAGCAGTTCTTC. Protein product: CASIDRGGREQFF.

V usage is TRBV7-2 and J usage is TRBJ2-1, with TRBD2 matching over 9 bases. The germline V gene has CDR1 SGHTA and CDR2 FQGNSA. The trim removed 3 bases at V and 4 bases at J, leaving 4 bases unmatched. The CDR3 loop spans 15 amino acids. CDR3 nucleotides: TGTGCCAGCAGCTTCCCGACTAGCGGATACAATGAGCAGTTCTTC. Translated, it gives CASSFPTSGYNEQFF.

The V gene is TRBV19, the J gene TRBJ1-1; weak D call: TRBD1 (5 bases). CDR3 size: 11 residues. Per germline, CDR1 LNHDA and CDR2 SQIVND (reference sequence). The CDR3 is CAAGSNTEAFF. The CDR3 DNA sequence: TGTGCTGCAGGGTCGAACACTGAAGCTTTCTTT.

This chain joins TRBV7-3 and TRBJ1-3; no firm D call. The germline V and J ends were trimmed by 4 bases and 1 base, with 5 bases remaining between them. This CDR3 is built from 13 residues. Germline V gene sequence: CDR1 SGHTA, CDR2 FQGTGA. The CDR3 DNA sequence: TGTGCCAGCAGCTCGGGGTCTGGAAACACCATATATTTT. It translates to CASSSGSGNTIYF.

This rearrangement joins TRBV27 to TRBJ2-1; unclear D gene. Looked up from germline, CDR1 is MNHEY and CDR2 is SMNVEV (reference sequence). V lost 3 bases and J 0 bases, leaving 12 bases between the germline ends. The CDR3 is 16 residues long. CDR3 region: CASSFRGKSSYNEQFF. In DNA form, the CDR3 reads TGTGCCAGCAGTTTTCGTGGGAAGAGCTCCTACAATGAGCAGTTCTTC.

This clone was seen a single time. The rearrangement links TRBV4-1 to TRBJ2-5, with D unclear. Trimming pared 0 bases from V and 0 bases from J, leaving 8 bases between. The CDR3 runs to 15 residues. CDR1 is MGHRA, CDR2 YSYEKL, per germline. CDR3 residues: CASSQDFTYQETQYF. For the CDR3, the DNA is TGCGCCAGCAGCCAAGATTTCACTTACCAAGAGACCCAGTACTTC.

V usage is TRBV4-2 and J usage is TRBJ2-7, with a tentative D call TRBD2 (6 bases). The germline V gene has CDR1 LGHNA and CDR2 YNFKEQ. CDR3 length: 13 residues. Trimming cost V 4 bases and J 9 bases, with 16 bases left between them. This CDR3 is CASSPGTAGRQYF. The CDR3, as DNA: TGTGCCAGCAGCCCTGGAACAGCGGGCCGGCAGTACTTC.

The V gene is TRBV7-3, the J gene TRBJ1-1; 8 bases match TRBD1. The CDR3 is made up of 15 amino acids. The germline V gene encodes CDR1 SGHTA and CDR2 FQGTGA. V lost 5 bases and J lost 6; bases outside the gene matches: 11. Here the CDR3 DNA reads TGTGCCAGCAGCCCACGGACAGGGACGGGCGCTGAAGCTTTCTTT. It encodes CASSPRTGTGAEAFF.